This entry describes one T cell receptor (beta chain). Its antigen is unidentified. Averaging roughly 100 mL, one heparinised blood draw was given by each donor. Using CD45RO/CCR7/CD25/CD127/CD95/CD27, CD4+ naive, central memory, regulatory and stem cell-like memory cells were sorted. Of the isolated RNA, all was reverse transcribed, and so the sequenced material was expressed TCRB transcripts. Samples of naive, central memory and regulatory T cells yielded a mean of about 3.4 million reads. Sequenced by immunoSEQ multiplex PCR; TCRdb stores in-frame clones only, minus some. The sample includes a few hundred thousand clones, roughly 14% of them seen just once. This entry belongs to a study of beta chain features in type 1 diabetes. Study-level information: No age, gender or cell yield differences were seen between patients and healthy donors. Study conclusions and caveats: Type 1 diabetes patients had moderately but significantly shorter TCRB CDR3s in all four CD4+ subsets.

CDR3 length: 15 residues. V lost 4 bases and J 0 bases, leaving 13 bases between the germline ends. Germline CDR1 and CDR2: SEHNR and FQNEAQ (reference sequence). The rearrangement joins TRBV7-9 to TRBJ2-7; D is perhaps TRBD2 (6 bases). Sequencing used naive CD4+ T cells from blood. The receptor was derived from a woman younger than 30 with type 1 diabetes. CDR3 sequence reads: CASSSVAGRSYEQYF. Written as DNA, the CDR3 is TGTGCCAGCAGCTCGGTGGCGGGACGCTCCTACGAGCAGTACTTC.